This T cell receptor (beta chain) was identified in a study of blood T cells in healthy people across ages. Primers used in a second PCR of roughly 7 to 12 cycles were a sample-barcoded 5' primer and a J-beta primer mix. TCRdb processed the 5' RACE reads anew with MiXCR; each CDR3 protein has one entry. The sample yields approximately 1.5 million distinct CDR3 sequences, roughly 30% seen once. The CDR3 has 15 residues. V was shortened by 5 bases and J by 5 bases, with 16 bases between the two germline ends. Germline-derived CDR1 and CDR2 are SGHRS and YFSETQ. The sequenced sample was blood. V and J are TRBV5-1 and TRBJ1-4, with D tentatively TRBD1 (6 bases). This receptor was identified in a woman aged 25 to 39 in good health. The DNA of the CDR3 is TGCGCCAGCAGAATTAAACAGGGAGCGAATGAAAAACTGTTTTTT. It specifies CASRIKQGANEKLFF.